Presented here are 13 T cell receptor beta chains from one specimen sequenced in a study of T-cell reconstitution after alpha-beta-depleted transplantation in children. Preparation of the TCRbeta library used unique molecular identifiers. TCRdb re-derived calls from the PCR reads in MiXCR, one entry per CDR3 protein. The profile shows around 600,000 distinct CDR3 sequences, about 15% of them singletons. Specimen: PBMCs from the stem cell graft donor, collected from the stem cell graft. These receptors were obtained from a human donor who donated a stem cell graft to a child with acute myeloid leukemia.

This clonotype was seen ten or more times. The gene calls are TRBV20-1 and TRBJ1-6, with TRBD1 identical over 11 bases. The germline V gene encodes CDR1 DFQATT and CDR2 SNEGSKA (reference sequence). This CDR3 has 14 amino acids. V trimming: 5 bases; J trimming: 9 bases; junction bases outside the gene matches: 6. The CDR3 protein is CSAAPGQGGSPLHF. The CDR3, as DNA: TGCAGTGCTGCGCCGGGACAGGGGGGTTCACCCCTCCACTTT.

The chain employs TRBV21-1 and TRBJ2-7; the D call of TRBD1 is as the table states it, not checked on the DNA. TRBV21-1 constitutes a pseudogene. The CDR3 extends over 19 amino acids. In nucleotides, the CDR3 is TGTGCCAGCAGCAAGAAGGAGGGGGTGAACCGCCAGCGCCCCTACGAGCAGTACGTC. Translated, it gives CASSKKEGVNRQRPYEQYV.

The chain has TRBV7-2 and TRBJ2-3, with a tentative D call TRBD2 (6 bases). Between the trimmed V and J ends, which lost 0 bases and 6 bases, there was a span of 10 bases. The CDR3 covers 14 residues. From germline, CDR1 is SGHTA and CDR2 FQGNSA. For the CDR3, the DNA is TGTGCCAGCAGCTTAGCTCAGCGGGCCGATACGCAGTATTTT. This gives the protein CASSLAQRADTQYF.

This clonotype was seen a handful of times. V gene TRBV10-2 combines with J gene TRBJ2-1, with D possibly being TRBD2 (6 bases). The CDR3 has 14 amino acids. Germline CDR1 is WSHSY and CDR2 is SAAADI. The V gene lost 6 bases and the J gene lost 5 bases, with 14 bases spanning the gap. The CDR3 here is CASSHRRGNNEQFF. CDR3 nucleotides: TGCGCCAGCAGCCACAGGCGGGGAAACAATGAGCAGTTCTTC.

This clonotype has a handful of counts. This chain links TRBV6-5 with TRBJ2-3, with D perhaps TRBD1 (5 bases). Germline V CDR1 and CDR2: MNHEY, SVGAGI. Trimming removed 7 bases at V and 2 bases at J, with 19 bases between. The CDR3 is 16 residues long. CDR3 residues: CASNLQRAGPTDTQYF. CDR3 DNA: TGTGCCAGCAATTTACAAAGGGCAGGGCCCACAGATACGCAGTATTTT.

This clonotype was counted ten times or more. The rearrangement joins TRBV12-3 or TRBV12-4 to TRBJ2-5; TRBD1 is a possible D gene (8 bases). V dropped 6 bases and J dropped 3 bases, with 11 bases sitting between them. The CDR3 contains 13 residues. The CDR3 DNA follows: TGTGCCAGCAGAACAGGGGGGGAAGAGACCCAGTACTTC. Translated, it gives CASRTGGEETQYF.

CDR3 residues: CASGRMDRTNTEAFF. In nucleotides, the CDR3 is TGTGCCAGCGGGAGGATGGACAGAACGAACACTGAAGCTTTCTTT. This chain links TRBV4-2 with TRBJ1-1, with D perhaps TRBD1 (6 bases). The CDR3 sequence is 15 residues long. Trimming took off 8 bases at V and 1 base at J, with 17 bases between the two ends. Germline loops: CDR1 LGHNA, CDR2 YNFKEQ.

This clonotype was seen a few times. The chain links TRBV6-1 to TRBJ2-2; the match to TRBD2 covers 8 bases. The germline CDR1 and CDR2 sequences are MNHNS and SASEGT. Trimming at V came to 5 bases and at J to 0 bases, leaving 2 bases not matched to a gene. The CDR3 totals 15 residues. In nucleotides, the CDR3 is TGTGCCAGCAGTCCCGGGGGGGCGAACACCGGGGAGCTGTTTTTT. Protein product: CASSPGGANTGELFF.

There are many counts of this clonotype. The chain links TRBV7-9 to TRBJ2-6; D uncertain. Trimming pared 5 bases from V and 4 bases from J, leaving 12 bases between. Germline V gene lookup returns CDR1 SEHNR and CDR2 FQNEAQ (reference sequence). The CDR3 covers 15 residues. The CDR3 sequence is CASSTRAAGANVLTF. The CDR3 DNA sequence: TGTGCCAGCAGCACCCGCGCAGCCGGGGCCAACGTCCTGACTTTC.

This clonotype was seen a few times. This chain links TRBV5-1 with TRBJ1-1, with a tentative D call TRBD1 (5 bases). This CDR3 contains 14 residues. Trimming took 0 bases from V and 3 from J, leaving 9 bases between them. Germline V gene sequence: CDR1 SGHRS, CDR2 YFSETQ. The CDR3 protein is CASSLEGWDTEAFF. CDR3 sequence (DNA): TGCGCCAGCAGCTTGGAGGGGTGGGACACTGAAGCTTTCTTT. The full variable domain, its missing parts supplied by reference TRBV5-1 and TRBJ1-1, is KAGVTQTPRYLIKTRGQQVTLSCSPISGHRSVSWYQQTPGQGLQFLFEYFSETQRNKGNFPGRFSGRQFSNSRSEMNVSTLELGDSALYLCASSLEGWDTEAFFGQGTRLTVV.

This sequence joins TRBV20-1 and TRBJ2-7; D might be TRBD1 (7 bases). This CDR3 comprises 14 residues. Germline loops: CDR1 DFQATT, CDR2 SNEGSKA (reference sequence). V was pared by 5 bases and J by 2 bases, with 16 bases between. The CDR3 protein is CSAENRGGTYEQYF. Written as DNA, the CDR3 is TGCAGTGCTGAAAACAGGGGAGGCACCTACGAGCAGTACTTC.

At least ten counts were recorded for this clonotype. V gene TRBV7-2 combines with J gene TRBJ2-3; the D gene is possibly TRBD1 (5 bases). Germline CDR1 reads SGHTA; CDR2 reads FQGNSA. V was shortened by 3 bases and J by 2 bases, with 9 bases between the two germline ends. The CDR3 extends over 14 amino acids. The CDR3 spells CASSFRQTTDTQYF. The CDR3 DNA follows: TGTGCCAGCAGCTTCCGACAGACCACAGATACGCAGTATTTT.

V usage is TRBV30 and J usage is TRBJ1-2; tentative D call: TRBD1 (5 bases). Germline V CDR1 and CDR2: GTSNPN, SVGIG (reference sequence). Between the trimmed V and J ends, which lost 1 base and 4 bases, there was a span of 16 bases. The CDR3 is 15 amino acids. Here the CDR3 DNA reads TGTGCCTGGAGTGAGCTGTTGCGGGGGGGCTATGGCTACACCTTC. It translates to CAWSELLRGGYGYTF.